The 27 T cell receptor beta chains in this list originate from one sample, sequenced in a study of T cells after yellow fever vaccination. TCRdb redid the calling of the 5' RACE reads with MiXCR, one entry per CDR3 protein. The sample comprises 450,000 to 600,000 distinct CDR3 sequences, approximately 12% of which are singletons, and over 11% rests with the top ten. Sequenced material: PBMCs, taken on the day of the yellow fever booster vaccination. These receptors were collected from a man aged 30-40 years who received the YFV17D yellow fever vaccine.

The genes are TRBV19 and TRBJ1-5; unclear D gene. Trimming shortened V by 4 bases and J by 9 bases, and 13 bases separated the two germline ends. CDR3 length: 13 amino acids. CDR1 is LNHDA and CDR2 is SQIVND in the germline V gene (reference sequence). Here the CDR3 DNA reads TGTGCCAGTAGTACGGATAGAGGTTGGCCCCAGCATTTT. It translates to CASSTDRGWPQHF.

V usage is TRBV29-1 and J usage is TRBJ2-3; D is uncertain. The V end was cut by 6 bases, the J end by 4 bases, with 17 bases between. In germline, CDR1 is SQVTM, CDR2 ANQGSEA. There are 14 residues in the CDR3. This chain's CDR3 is CSVTSPSSPDTQYF. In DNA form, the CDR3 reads TGCAGCGTAACCTCACCCTCCTCACCAGATACGCAGTATTTT.

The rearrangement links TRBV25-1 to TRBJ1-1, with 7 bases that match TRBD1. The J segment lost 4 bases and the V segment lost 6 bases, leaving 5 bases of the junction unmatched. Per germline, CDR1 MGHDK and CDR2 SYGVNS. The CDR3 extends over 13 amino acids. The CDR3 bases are TGTGCCAGCAGCGCAGGGGGGACCACTGAAGCTTTCTTT. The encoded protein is CASSAGGTTEAFF.

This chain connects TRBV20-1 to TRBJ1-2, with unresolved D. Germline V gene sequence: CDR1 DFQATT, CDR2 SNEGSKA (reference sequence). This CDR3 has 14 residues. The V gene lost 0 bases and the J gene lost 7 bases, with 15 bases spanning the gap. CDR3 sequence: CSARDSRGHLGYTF. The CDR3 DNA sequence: TGCAGTGCTAGAGATTCTCGAGGGCATCTTGGCTACACCTTC.

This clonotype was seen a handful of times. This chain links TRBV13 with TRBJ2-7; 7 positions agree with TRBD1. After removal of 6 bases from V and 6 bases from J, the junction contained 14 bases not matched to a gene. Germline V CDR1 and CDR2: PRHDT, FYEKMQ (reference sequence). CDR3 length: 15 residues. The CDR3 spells CASRSTDRNGAEQYF. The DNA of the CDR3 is TGTGCCAGCAGATCAACGGACAGGAATGGGGCCGAGCAGTACTTC.

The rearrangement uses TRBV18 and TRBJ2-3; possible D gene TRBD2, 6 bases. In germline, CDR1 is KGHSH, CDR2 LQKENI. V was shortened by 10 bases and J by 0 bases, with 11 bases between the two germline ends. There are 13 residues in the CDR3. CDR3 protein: CATRGVSTDTQYF. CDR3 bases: TGTGCCACTCGCGGGGTTAGCACAGATACGCAGTATTTT.

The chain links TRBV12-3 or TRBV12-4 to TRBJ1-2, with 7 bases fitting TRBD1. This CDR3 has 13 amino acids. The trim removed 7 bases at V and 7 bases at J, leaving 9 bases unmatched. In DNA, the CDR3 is TGTGCCAGCACGTTACGAGGGGGCCTTGGCTACACCTTC. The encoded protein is CASTLRGGLGYTF.

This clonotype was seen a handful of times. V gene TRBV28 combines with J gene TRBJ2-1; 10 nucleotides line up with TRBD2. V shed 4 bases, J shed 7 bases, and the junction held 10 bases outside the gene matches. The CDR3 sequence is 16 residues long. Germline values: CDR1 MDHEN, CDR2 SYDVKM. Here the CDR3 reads CASSSPSSGRYNEQFF. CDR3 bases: TGTGCCAGCAGTTCCCCATCTAGCGGGAGATATAATGAGCAGTTCTTC.

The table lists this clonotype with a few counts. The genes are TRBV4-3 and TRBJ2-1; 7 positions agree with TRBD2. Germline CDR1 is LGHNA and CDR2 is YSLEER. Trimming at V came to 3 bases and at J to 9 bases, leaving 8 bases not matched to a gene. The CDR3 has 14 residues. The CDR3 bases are TGCGCCAGCAGCCAGCGGGAGTCCATCCCTGAGCAGTTCTTC. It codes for CASSQRESIPEQFF.

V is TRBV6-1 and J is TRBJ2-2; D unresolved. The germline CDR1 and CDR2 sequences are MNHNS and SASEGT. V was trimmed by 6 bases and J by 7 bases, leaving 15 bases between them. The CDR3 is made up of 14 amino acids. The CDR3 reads CASRETAFLGELFF. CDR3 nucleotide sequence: TGTGCCAGCAGGGAGACGGCGTTTCTCGGGGAGCTGTTTTTT.

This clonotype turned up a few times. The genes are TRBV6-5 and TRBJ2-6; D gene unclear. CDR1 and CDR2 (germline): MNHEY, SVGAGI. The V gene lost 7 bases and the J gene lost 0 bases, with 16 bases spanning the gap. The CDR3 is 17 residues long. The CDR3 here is CASTLQPFSSGANVLTF. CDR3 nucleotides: TGTGCCAGCACTTTACAGCCGTTTAGCTCTGGGGCCAACGTCCTGACTTTC.

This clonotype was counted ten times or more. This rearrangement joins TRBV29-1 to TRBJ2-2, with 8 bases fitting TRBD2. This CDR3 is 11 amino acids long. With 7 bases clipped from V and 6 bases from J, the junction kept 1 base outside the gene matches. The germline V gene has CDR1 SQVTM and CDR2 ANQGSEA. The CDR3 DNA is TGCAGCGCCGGGAGGGCCGGGGAGCTGTTTTTT. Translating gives CSAGRAGELFF.

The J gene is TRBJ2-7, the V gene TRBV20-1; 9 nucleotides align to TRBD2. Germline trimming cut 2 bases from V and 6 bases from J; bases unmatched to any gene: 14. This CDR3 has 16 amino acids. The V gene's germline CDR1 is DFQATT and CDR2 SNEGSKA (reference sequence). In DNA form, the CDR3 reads TGCAGTGCTAGATCGCCAGCGGGAGGCCCTATTAGCGAGCAGTACTTC. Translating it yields CSARSPAGGPISEQYF.

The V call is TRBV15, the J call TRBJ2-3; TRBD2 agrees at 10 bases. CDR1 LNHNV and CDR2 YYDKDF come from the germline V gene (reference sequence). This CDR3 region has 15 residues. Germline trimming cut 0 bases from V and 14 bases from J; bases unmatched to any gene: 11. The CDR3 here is CATSRDRGLALHGYF. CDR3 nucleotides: TGTGCCACCAGCAGAGATAGGGGACTAGCGCTCCATGGGTATTTT.

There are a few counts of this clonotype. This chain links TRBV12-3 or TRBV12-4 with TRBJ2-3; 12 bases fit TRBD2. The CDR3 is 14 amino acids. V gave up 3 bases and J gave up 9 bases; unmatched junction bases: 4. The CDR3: CASSFQTSGGTQYF. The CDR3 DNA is TGTGCCAGCAGTTTCCAGACTAGCGGGGGAACGCAGTATTTT.

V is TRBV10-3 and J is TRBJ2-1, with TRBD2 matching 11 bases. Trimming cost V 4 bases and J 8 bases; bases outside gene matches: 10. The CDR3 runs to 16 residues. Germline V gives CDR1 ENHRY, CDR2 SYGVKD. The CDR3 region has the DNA TGTGCCATCAGTGGCAGGGCCGGGACTAGCGGAGATGAGCAGTTCTTC. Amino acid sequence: CAISGRAGTSGDEQFF.

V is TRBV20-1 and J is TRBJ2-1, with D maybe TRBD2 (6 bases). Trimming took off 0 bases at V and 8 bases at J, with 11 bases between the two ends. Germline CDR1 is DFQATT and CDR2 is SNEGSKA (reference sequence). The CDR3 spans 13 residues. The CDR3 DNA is TGCAGTGCTAGAGATACCCGGGACTATGAGCAGTTCTTC. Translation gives CSARDTRDYEQFF.

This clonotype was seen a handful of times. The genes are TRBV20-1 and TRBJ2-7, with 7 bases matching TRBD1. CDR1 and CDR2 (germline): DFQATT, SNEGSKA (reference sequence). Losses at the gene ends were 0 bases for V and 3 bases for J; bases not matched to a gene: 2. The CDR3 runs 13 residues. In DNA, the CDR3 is TGCAGTGCTAGAGACAGGGGGTTCTACGAGCAGTACTTC. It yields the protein CSARDRGFYEQYF.

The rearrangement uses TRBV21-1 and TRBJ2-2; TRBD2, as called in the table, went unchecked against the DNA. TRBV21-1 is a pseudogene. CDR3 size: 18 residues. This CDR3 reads CASSVRLAGVLTTGELFF. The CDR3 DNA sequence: TGTGCCAGCAGCGTCAGACTAGCGGGAGTTTTGACAACCGGGGAGCTGTTTTTT.

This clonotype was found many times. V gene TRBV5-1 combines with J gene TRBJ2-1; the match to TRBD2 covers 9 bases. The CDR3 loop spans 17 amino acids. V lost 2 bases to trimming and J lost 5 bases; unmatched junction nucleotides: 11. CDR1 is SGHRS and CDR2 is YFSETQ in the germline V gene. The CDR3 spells CASSLNLAGLPDNEQFF. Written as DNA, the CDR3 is TGCGCCAGCAGCTTAAACCTAGCGGGACTCCCGGACAATGAGCAGTTCTTC.

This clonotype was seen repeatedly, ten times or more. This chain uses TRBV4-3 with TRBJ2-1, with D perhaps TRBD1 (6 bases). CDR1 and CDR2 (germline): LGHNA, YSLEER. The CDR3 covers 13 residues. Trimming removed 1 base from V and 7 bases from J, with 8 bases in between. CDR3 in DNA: TGCGCCAGCAGCCAAGGCAGGGGAAATGAGCAGTTCTTC. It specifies CASSQGRGNEQFF.

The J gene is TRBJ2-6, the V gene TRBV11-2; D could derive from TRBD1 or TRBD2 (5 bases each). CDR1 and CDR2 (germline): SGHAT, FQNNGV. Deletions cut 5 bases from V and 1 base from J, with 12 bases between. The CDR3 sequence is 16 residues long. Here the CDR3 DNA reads TGTGCCAGCAGCCCGGGACCGTCTTCTGGGGCCAACGTCCTGACTTTC. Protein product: CASSPGPSSGANVLTF.

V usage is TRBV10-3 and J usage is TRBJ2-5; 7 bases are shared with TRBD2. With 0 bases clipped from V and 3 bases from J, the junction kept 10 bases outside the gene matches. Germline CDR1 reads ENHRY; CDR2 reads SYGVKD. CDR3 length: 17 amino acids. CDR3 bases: TGTGCCATCAGTGAGTCGAGGGCTAGCGGAGGAAAAGAGACCCAGTACTTC. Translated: CAISESRASGGKETQYF.

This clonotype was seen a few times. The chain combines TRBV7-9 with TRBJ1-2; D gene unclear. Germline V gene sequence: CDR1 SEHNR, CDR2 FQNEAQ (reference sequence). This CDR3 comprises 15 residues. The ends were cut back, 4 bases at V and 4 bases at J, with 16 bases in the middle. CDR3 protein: CASSSDEQELYGYTF. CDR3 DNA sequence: TGTGCCAGCAGCTCCGATGAGCAGGAACTCTATGGCTACACCTTC. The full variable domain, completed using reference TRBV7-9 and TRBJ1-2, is DTGVSQNPRHKITKRGQNVTFRCDPISEHNRLYWYRQTLGQGPEFLTYFQNEAQLEKSRLLSDRFSAERPKGSFSTLEIQRTEQGDSAMYLCASSSDEQELYGYTFGSGTRLTVV.

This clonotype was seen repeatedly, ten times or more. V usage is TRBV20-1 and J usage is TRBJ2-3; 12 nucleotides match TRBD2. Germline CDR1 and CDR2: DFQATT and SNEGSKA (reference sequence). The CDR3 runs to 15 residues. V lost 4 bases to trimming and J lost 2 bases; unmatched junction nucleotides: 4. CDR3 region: CSATLAGGSTDTQYF. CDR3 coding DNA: TGCAGTGCTACCCTAGCGGGAGGGTCCACAGATACGCAGTATTTT.

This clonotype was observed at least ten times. This CDR3 reads CASSLSGLPEQFF. For the CDR3, the DNA is TGTGCCAGCAGTTTATCCGGTCTTCCGGAGCAGTTCTTC. The chain has TRBV27 and TRBJ2-1; no clear D. Germline V CDR1 and CDR2: MNHEY, SMNVEV (reference sequence). The CDR3 has 13 amino acids. With 0 bases removed from V and 10 bases from J, the gap between germline ends came to 10 bases.

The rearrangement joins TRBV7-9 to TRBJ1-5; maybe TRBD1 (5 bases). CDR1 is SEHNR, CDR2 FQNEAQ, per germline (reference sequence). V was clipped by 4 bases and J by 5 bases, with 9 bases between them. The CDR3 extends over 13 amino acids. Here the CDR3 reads CASSSQGDQPQHF. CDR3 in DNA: TGTGCCAGCAGCTCGCAGGGAGATCAGCCCCAGCATTTT.